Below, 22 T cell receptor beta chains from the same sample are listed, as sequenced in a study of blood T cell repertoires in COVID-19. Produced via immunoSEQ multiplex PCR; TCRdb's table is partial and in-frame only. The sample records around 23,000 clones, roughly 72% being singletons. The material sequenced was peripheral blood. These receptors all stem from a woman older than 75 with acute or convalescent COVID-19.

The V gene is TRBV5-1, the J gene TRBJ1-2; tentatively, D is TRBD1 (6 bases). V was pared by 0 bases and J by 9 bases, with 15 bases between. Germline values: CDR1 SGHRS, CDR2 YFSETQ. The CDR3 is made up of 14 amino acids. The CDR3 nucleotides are TGCGCCAGCAGCTTGGAAGGGGGATCAGTAAGCTACACCTTC. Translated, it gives CASSLEGGSVSYTF.

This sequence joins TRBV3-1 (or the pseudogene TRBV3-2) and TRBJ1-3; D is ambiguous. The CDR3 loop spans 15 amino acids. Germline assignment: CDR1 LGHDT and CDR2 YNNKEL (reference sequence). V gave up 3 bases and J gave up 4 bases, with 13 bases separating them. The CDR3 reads CASSQGSRGGNTIYF. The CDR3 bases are TGTGCCAGCAGCCAGGGTTCTCGCGGCGGAAACACCATATATTTT.

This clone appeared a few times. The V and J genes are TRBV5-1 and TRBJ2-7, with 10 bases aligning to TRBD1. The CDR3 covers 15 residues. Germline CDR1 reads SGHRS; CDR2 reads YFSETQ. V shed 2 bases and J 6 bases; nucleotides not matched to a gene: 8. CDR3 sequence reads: CASSFSGTGETEQYF. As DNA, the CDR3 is TGCGCCAGCAGCTTTTCAGGGACAGGGGAGACCGAGCAGTACTTC.

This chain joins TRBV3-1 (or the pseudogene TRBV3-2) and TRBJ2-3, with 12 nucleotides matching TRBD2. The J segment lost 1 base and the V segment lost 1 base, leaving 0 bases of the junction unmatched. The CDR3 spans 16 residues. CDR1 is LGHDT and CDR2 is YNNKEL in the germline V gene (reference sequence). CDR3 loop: CASSQGLAGGTDTQYF. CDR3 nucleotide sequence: TGTGCCAGCAGCCAAGGACTAGCGGGGGGCACAGATACGCAGTATTTT.

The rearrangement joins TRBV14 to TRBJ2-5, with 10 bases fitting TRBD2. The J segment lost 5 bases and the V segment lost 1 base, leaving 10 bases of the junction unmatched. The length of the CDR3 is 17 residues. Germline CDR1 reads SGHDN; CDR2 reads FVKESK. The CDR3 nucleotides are TGTGCCAGCAGCCAAGTTCCAGCGGGGGGGTACCTTGAGACCCAGTACTTC. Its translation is CASSQVPAGGYLETQYF.

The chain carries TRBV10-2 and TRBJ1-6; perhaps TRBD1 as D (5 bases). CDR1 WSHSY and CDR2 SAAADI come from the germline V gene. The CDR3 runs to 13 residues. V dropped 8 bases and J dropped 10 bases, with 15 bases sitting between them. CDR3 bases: TGCGCCAGCTTGGGGCAGCGCGACTCACCCCTCCACTTT. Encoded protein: CASLGQRDSPLHF.

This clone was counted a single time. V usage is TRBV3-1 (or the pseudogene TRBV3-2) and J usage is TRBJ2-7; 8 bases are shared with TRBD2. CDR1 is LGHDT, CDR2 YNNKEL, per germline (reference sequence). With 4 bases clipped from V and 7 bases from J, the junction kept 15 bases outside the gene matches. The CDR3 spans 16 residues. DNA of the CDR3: TGTGCCAGCAGCCCCCTGTTTAGCGGGATCGGGAAGGAGCAGTACTTC. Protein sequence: CASSPLFSGIGKEQYF.

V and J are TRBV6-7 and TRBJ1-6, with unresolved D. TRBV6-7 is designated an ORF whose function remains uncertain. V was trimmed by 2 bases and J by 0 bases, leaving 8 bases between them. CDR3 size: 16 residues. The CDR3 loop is CASSYGLSSYNSPLHF. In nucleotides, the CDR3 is TGTGCCAGCAGTTACGGGCTAAGCTCCTATAATTCACCCCTCCACTTT.

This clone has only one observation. This CDR3 reads CASSELSGGLYNEQFF. CDR3 bases: TGTGCCAGCAGTGAATTGAGCGGGGGGCTCTACAATGAGCAGTTCTTC. V is TRBV2 and J is TRBJ2-1; 9 positions match TRBD2. The V gene end was trimmed by 2 bases and the J gene end by 3 bases; junction bases not matched to a gene: 5. The CDR3 spans 16 residues. The germline V gene encodes CDR1 SNHLY and CDR2 FYNNEI.

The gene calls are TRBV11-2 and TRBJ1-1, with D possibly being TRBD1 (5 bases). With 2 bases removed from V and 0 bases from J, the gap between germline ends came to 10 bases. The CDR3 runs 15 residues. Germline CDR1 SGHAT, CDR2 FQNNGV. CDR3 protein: CASSLYRGLNTEAFF. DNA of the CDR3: TGTGCCAGCAGCTTATATAGGGGATTGAACACTGAAGCTTTCTTT.

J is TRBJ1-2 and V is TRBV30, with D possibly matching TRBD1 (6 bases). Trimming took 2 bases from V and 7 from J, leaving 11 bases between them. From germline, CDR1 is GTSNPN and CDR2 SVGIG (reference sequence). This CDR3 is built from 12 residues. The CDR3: CAWSNRAGGYTF. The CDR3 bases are TGTGCCTGGAGTAACAGGGCGGGTGGCTACACCTTC.

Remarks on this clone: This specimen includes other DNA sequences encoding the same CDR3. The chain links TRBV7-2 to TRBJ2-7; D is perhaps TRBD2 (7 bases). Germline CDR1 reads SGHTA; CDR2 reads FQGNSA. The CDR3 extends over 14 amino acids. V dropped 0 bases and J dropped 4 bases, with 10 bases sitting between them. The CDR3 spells CASSLAGGPYEQYF. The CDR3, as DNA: TGTGCCAGCAGCTTAGCGGGGGGGCCGTACGAGCAGTACTTC.

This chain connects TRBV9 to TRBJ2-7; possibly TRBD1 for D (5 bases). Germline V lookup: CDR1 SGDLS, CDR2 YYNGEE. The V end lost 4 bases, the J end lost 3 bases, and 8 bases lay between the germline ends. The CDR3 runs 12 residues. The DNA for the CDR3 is TGTGCCAGCAGCTTAGACAGCTACGAGCAGTACTTC. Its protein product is CASSLDSYEQYF. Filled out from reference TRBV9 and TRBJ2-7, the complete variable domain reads DSGVTQTPKHLITATGQRVTLRCSPRSGDLSVYWYQQSLDQGLQFLIQYYNGEERAKGNILERFSAQQFPDLHSELNLSSLELGDSALYFCASSLDSYEQYFGPGTRLTVT.

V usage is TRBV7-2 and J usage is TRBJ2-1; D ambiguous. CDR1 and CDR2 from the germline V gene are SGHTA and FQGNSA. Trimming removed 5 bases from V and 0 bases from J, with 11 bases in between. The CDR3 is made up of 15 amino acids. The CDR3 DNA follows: TGTGCCAGCAGCCCTACGGTGAGCTCCTACAATGAGCAGTTCTTC. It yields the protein CASSPTVSSYNEQFF.

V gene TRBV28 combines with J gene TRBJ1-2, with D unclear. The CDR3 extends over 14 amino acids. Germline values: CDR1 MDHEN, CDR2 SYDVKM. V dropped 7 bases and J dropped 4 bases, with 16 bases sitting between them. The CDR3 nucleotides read TGTGCCAGCACCCTGAGCGTGTTTGGCTATGGCTACACCTTC. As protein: CASTLSVFGYGYTF.

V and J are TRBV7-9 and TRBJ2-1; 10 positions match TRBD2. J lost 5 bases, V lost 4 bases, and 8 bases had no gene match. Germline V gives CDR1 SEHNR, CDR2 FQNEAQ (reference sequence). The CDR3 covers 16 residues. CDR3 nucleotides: TGTGCCAGCAGCTCCTCGGGCGGACTAGCGGACAATGAGCAGTTCTTC. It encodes CASSSSGGLADNEQFF.

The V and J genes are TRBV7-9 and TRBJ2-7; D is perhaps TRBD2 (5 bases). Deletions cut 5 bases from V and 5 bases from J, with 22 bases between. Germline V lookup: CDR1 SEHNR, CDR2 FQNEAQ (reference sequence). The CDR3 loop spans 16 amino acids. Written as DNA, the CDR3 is TGTGCCAGCAGCCCCCACTGGGCAGGAGAAGCGGACGAGCAGTACTTC. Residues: CASSPHWAGEADEQYF.

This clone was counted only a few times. The CDR3 sequence is CASSTMDREDTEAFF. The CDR3 DNA is TGTGCCAGCAGCACCATGGACAGGGAGGACACTGAAGCTTTCTTT. V is TRBV7-6 and J is TRBJ1-1; 8 bases match TRBD1. Germline V gene sequence: CDR1 SGHVS, CDR2 FNYEAQ. The CDR3 has 15 amino acids. J gave up 3 bases and V 5 bases, and 8 bases lay outside the gene matches.

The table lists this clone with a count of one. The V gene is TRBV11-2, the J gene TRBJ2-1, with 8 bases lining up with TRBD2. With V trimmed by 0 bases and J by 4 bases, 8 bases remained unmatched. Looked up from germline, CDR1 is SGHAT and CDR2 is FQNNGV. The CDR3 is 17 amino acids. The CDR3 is CASSLDLLAGLYNEQFF. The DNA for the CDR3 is TGTGCCAGCAGCTTAGATCTCCTAGCGGGCCTGTACAATGAGCAGTTCTTC. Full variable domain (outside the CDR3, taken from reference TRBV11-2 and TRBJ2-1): EAGVAQSPRYKIIEKRQSVAFWCNPISGHATLYWYQQILGQGPKLLIQFQNNGVVDDSQLPKDRFSAERLKGVDSTLKIQPAKLEDSAVYLCASSLDLLAGLYNEQFFGPGTRLTVL.

CDR3 in DNA: TGCGCCAGCAGCCAAGAACTAGCGGGAGTCGGCGAGCAGTACTTC. This encodes CASSQELAGVGEQYF. The chain is built from TRBV4-3 and TRBJ2-7; TRBD2 matches at 11 bases. The germline CDR1 and CDR2 sequences are LGHNA and YSLEER. V was pared by 0 bases and J by 6 bases, with 4 bases of the junction left unmatched. The CDR3 has 15 residues.

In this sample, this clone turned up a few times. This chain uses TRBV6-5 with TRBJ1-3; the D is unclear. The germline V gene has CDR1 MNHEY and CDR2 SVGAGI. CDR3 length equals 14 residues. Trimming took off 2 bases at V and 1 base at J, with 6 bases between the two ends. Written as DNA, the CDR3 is TGTGCCAGCAGTTACCAAATTTCTGGAAACACCATATATTTT. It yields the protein CASSYQISGNTIYF.

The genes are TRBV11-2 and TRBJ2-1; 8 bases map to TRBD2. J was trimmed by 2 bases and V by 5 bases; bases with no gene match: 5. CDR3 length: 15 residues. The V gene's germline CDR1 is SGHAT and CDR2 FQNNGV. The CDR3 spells CASSRGGLTYNEQFF. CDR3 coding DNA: TGTGCCAGCAGCCGCGGGGGGTTAACCTACAATGAGCAGTTCTTC.